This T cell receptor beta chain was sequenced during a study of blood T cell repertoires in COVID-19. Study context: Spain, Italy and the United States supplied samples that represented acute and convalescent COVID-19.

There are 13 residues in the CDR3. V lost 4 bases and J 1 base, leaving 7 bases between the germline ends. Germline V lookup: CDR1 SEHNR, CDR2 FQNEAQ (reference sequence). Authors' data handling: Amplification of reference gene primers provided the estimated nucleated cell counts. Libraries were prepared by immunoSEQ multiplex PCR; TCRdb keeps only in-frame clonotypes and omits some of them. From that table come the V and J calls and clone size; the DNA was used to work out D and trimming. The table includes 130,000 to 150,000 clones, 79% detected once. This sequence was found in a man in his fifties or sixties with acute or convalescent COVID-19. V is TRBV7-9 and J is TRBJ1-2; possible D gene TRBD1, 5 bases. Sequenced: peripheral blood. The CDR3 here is CASSSGHNYGYTF. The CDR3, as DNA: TGTGCCAGCAGCTCCGGACATAACTATGGCTACACCTTC.